The rows below give T cell receptor beta chains drawn from one sample of a study of blood T cells in healthy people across ages. TCRdb analysed the 5' RACE reads with MiXCR anew, one entry per CDR3 protein. The table includes roughly 1.5 million distinct CDR3 sequences, less than 45% detected once. The sample was blood. These receptors were taken from a young woman in good health. Each CDR3 is given with its conserved first and last residue. The D gene is left open where the match is weak. Clone size is shown for a subset of rows, as once, few, many or a class of expanded clone.

V	D	size	J	DNA	CDR3
TRBV20-1	-	-	TRBJ2-5	TGCAGTGCATCTCAGGGTAGTAGGGAGTACTTC	CSASQGSREYF
TRBV20-1	TRBD1	-	TRBJ1-2	TGCAGTGCTAGTATAATCGGGACAGGGACTAACTATGGCTACGCCTTC	CSASIIGTGTNYGYAF
TRBV7-8	-	few	TRBJ2-5	TGTGCCAGCAGCTTAGTGGCGCTGGGGGCAAAGGAGACCCAGTACTTC	CASSLVALGAKETQYF
TRBV2	TRBD2	-	TRBJ2-1	TGTGCCAGCAGGGTACTAGCGGGGACGCGCAATGAGCAGTTCTTC	CASRVLAGTRNEQFF
TRBV12-3/TRBV12-4	TRBD1	-	TRBJ2-3	TGTGCCAGCAGCCGGGACAGGGTTATGGATACGCAGTATTTT	CASSRDRVMDTQYF
TRBV4-1	TRBD2	-	TRBJ2-5	TGCGCCAGCAGCAAGCGTCCACCGGGACTAGCGAGCGAACGTAACCCCCAAGAGACCCAGTACTTC	CASSKRPPGLASERNPQETQYF
TRBV9	TRBD2	-	TRBJ2-5	TGTGCCAGCAGCCCTCGTGGTGGTAGCGGGGGCGTCAATGAGCAGTACTTC	CASSPRGGSGGVNEQYF
TRBV4-3	-	-	TRBJ2-1	TGCGCCAGCAGCCAAGACTGGGACGGGGCCTACAATGAGCAGTTCTTC	CASSQDWDGAYNEQFF
TRBV2	TRBD1	-	TRBJ2-7	TGTGCCAGCAGTGAAGTGGGACAGGGGGCGTACAATGAGCAGTACTTC	CASSEVGQGAYNEQYF
TRBV14	-	-	TRBJ1-5	TGTGCCAGCAGCCAATTTAATCAGCCCCAGCATTTT	CASSQFNQPQHF
TRBV3-1	TRBD2	-	TRBJ2-5	TGTGCCAGCAGCCGGGACTACATGAATGAGCAGTACTTC	CASSRDYMNEQYF
TRBV7-9	-	-	TRBJ2-3	TGTGCCAGCAGCTTAAGGGAACCAAGGGCAGGAAAAGATACGCAGTATTTT	CASSLREPRAGKDTQYF
TRBV6-2/TRBV6-3	-	-	TRBJ2-7	TGTGCCAGCAGCTTAACAAGCCCTACGGGCGAGCAGTACTTC	CASSLTSPTGEQYF
TRBV7-2	-	-	TRBJ2-3	TGTGCCAGCAGCCCAGAGGCCGGTTTGGCAGATACGCAGTATTTT	CASSPEAGLADTQYF
TRBV6-2/TRBV6-3	TRBD1	few	TRBJ2-7	TGTGCCAGCAGCCGGGACAGTACTTCCTCCTACGAGCAGTACTTC	CASSRDSTSSYEQYF
TRBV15	-	few	TRBJ2-6	TGTGCCACCAGCAGGGGACCGACCTCTGGGGCCAACGTCCTGACTTTC	CATSRGPTSGANVLTF
TRBV16	-	few	TRBJ1-4	TGTGCCAGCAGCCCGACCCGAAGGGAAAAACTGTTTTTT	CASSPTRREKLFF
TRBV20-1	-	few	TRBJ2-4	TGCAGTGCTAGAGATGCAGGAAATGCCGAAAACATTCAGTACTTC	CSARDAGNAENIQYF
TRBV10-3	TRBD1	few	TRBJ1-2	TGTGCCATCAGTGAGGACGGGACAGGGGATATCTATGGCTACACCTTC	CAISEDGTGDIYGYTF
TRBV6-2/TRBV6-3	-	few	TRBJ2-7	TGTGCCAGCAGGAGACTACTCGGCTCCTACGAGCAGTACTTC	CASRRLLGSYEQYF
TRBV28	-	-	TRBJ2-2	TGTGCCAGCAGCCCGCGGACCGGGACTCAAAACGGGGAGCTGTTTTTT	CASSPRTGTQNGELFF
TRBV4-3	TRBD2	-	TRBJ2-1	TGCGCCAGCTCCGCTCGCGGGAGTGGAAATGAGCAGTTCTTC	CASSARGSGNEQFF
TRBV12-3/TRBV12-4	TRBD1	-	TRBJ1-6	TGTGCCAGCAGTTTAGTGGACAGGGGCTCACCCCTCCACTTT	CASSLVDRGSPLHF
TRBV5-1	TRBD1	-	TRBJ2-5	TGCGCCAGCAGCTACTACAGGGGGCTAGAGACCCAGTACTTC	CASSYYRGLETQYF
TRBV19	TRBD1	-	TRBJ2-1	TGTGCCAGTAGTATTATATCAGGGGGCGGAAGCGATGAGCAGTTCTTC	CASSIISGGGSDEQFF
TRBV19	-	-	TRBJ1-1	TGTGCCAGTAGTGCGAGGAGAACTGAAGCTTTCTTT	CASSARRTEAFF
TRBV5-1	-	few	TRBJ2-3	TGCGCCAGCAGCCCCCGGGACCCTCGCACAGATACGCAGTATTTT	CASSPRDPRTDTQYF
TRBV19	-	few	TRBJ2-5	TGTGCCAGTAGTGCTTGGACGGACCAAGAGACCCAGTACTTC	CASSAWTDQETQYF
TRBV3-1	-	few	TRBJ1-1	TGTGCCAGCAGCCAATCCAGCCTGACGGTGGCTTTCTTT	CASSQSSLTVAFF
TRBV10-3	TRBD1	-	TRBJ2-3	TGTGCCATCAGTGAGTCGAGAGGCGGACAGGGGGCGCTTACGCAGTATTTT	CAISESRGGQGALTQYF
TRBV12-3/TRBV12-4	TRBD1	-	TRBJ2-7	TGTGCCAGCAGGCCAGGGACAGCGTGGGGTGAGCAGTACTTC	CASRPGTAWGEQYF
TRBV3-1	-	-	TRBJ2-5	TGTGCCAGCAGCCAACACGGGCTGAAGGAGACCCAGTACTTC	CASSQHGLKETQYF
TRBV27	-	few	TRBJ2-1	TGTGCCAGCAGTCATGCCAATAACAATGAGCAGTTCTTC	CASSHANNNEQFF
TRBV27	-	-	TRBJ2-3	TGTGCCAGCAGTGACTCCGAAAGCACAGATACGCAGTATTTT	CASSDSESTDTQYF
TRBV9	-	few	TRBJ2-3	TGTGCCAGCAGCCTAGAAGGAGGACAGAGCACAGATACGCAGTATTTT	CASSLEGGQSTDTQYF
TRBV5-1	TRBD1	-	TRBJ1-1	TGCGCCAGCAGCGCCGGGACAGGGGCAGCTTTCTTT	CASSAGTGAAFF
TRBV7-8	-	-	TRBJ2-7	TGTGCCAGCGAGGGTAGCGGATACGAGCAGTACTTC	CASEGSGYEQYF
TRBV24-1	-	-	TRBJ2-1	TGTGCCACCGGGGACCCCGCCCGCAATGAGCAGTTCTTC	CATGDPARNEQFF
TRBV27	-	-	TRBJ2-7	TGTGCCAGCAGTTTTCGTGGTGGGGTTTGGGAGCAGTACTTC	CASSFRGGVWEQYF
TRBV28	-	-	TRBJ2-7	TGTGTCAGCAGTGTACCCCGAGGGGGGGCGCATAGCGAGCAGTACTTC	CVSSVPRGGAHSEQYF
TRBV7-9	-	few	TRBJ2-3	TGTGCCAGCAGCCCCCGGGGAGGGGGTTCAGATACGCAGTATTTT	CASSPRGGGSDTQYF
TRBV3-1	-	-	TRBJ2-3	TGTGCCAGCAGCCCGCACATGGATACGCAGTATTTT	CASSPHMDTQYF
TRBV4-2	-	few	TRBJ2-1	TGTGCCAGCAGCCCGGGACTCACCTTTAATGAGCAGTTCTTC	CASSPGLTFNEQFF
TRBV24-1	-	-	TRBJ2-3	TGTGCCACCAGTGATTCATCAGCAGATACGCAGTATTTT	CATSDSSADTQYF
TRBV20-1	-	-	TRBJ1-5	TGCAGTGCCAGCAGGGAAAATAGCAATCAGCCCCAGCATTTT	CSASRENSNQPQHF
TRBV5-1	-	-	TRBJ2-7	TGCGCCAGCAGCTTGGTTCAGACCTCTCGCGAGCAGTACTTC	CASSLVQTSREQYF
TRBV20-1	-	-	TRBJ2-3	TGCAGTGCCCCCGTAGTCGGGGAAGCCACAGATACGCAGTATTTT	CSAPVVGEATDTQYF
TRBV11-2	-	-	TRBJ2-3	TGTGCCAGCAGCTGGGGCCAGGATACGCAGTATTTT	CASSWGQDTQYF
TRBV4-2	-	-	TRBJ1-5	TGTGCCAGCAGCCATCGACCAGATAGCAATCAGCCCCAGCATTTT	CASSHRPDSNQPQHF
TRBV15	-	few	TRBJ2-3	TGTGCCACGTCAACCCCACGAGCGTACGCAGATACGCAGTATTTT	CATSTPRAYADTQYF
TRBV7-9	-	few	TRBJ2-1	TGTGCCAGCAGCTTGAGGGCAACGCTAGATTGGTACTACAATGAGCAGTTCTTC	CASSLRATLDWYYNEQFF
TRBV29-1	-	few	TRBJ2-7	TGCAGCGTTACTCTGGGACCTCGTATGGAGCAGTACTTC	CSVTLGPRMEQYF